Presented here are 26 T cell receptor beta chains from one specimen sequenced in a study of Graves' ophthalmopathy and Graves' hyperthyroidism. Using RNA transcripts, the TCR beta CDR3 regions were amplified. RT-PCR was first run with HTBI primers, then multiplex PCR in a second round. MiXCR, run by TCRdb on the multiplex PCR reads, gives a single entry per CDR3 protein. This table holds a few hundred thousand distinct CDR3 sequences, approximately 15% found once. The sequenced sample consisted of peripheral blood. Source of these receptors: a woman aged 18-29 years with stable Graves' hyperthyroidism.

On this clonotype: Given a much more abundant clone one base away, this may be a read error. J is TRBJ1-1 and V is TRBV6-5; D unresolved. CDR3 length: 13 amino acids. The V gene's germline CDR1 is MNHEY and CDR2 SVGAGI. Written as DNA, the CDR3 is TGTGCCAGCAGTTACTTTGTTCTCACTGAAGTTTTCTTT. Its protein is CASSYFVLTEVFF.

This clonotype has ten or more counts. The CDR3 loop reads CASSQIHLMAKNYGYTF. The CDR3 region has the DNA TGTGCCAGCAGCCAAATTCATCTTATGGCCAAGAACTATGGCTACACCTTC. The chain carries TRBV14 and TRBJ1-2; the D is unclear. The V gene's germline CDR1 is SGHDN and CDR2 FVKESK. The V end lost 2 bases, the J end lost 2 bases, and 18 bases lay between the germline ends. There are 17 residues in the CDR3.

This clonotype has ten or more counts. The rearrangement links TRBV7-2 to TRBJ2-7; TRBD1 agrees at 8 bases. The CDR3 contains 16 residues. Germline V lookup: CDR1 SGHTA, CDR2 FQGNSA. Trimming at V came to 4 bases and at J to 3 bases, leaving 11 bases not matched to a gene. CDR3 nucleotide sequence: TGTGCCAGCAGCTCCCTCAGGGGGCCCCGGGGCTACGAGCAGTACTTC. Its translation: CASSSLRGPRGYEQYF.

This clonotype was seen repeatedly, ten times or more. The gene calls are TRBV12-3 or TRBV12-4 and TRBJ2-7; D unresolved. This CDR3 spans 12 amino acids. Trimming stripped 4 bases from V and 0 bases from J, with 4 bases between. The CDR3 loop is CASSSYSYEQYF. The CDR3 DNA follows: TGTGCCAGCAGTTCGTACTCCTACGAGCAGTACTTC.

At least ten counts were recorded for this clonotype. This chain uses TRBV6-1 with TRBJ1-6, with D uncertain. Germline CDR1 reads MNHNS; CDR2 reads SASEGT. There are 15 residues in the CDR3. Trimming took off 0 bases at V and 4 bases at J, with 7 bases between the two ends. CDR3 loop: CASSEATVYNSPLHF. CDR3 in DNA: TGTGCCAGCAGTGAAGCGACCGTATATAATTCACCCCTCCACTTT.

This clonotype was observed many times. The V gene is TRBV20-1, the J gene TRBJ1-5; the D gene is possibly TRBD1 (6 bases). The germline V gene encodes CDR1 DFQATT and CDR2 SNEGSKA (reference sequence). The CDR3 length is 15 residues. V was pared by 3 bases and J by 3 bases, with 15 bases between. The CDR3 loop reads CSAREGGVSNQPQHF. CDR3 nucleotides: TGCAGTGCTAGGGAAGGGGGAGTTTCCAATCAGCCCCAGCATTTT.

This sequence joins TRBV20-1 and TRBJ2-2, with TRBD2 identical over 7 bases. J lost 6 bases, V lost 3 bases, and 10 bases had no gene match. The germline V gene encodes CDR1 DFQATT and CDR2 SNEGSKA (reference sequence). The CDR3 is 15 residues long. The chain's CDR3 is CSASAGLGSSGELFF. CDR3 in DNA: TGCAGTGCTAGCGCCGGACTAGGCAGTTCCGGGGAGCTGTTTTTT.

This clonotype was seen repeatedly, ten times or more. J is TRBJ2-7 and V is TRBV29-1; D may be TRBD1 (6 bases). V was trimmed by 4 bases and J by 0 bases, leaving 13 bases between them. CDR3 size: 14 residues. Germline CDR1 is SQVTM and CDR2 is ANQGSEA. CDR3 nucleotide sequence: TGCAGCGTTGGTGCAGGGGCCAACTCCTACGAGCAGTACTTC. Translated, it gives CSVGAGANSYEQYF.

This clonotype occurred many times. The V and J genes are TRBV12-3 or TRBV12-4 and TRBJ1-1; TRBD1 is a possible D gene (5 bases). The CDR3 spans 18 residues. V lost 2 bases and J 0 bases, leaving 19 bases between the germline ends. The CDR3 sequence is CASSLIWGDTRLNTEAFF. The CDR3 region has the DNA TGTGCCAGCAGTTTAATCTGGGGGGATACACGGCTGAACACTGAAGCTTTCTTT.

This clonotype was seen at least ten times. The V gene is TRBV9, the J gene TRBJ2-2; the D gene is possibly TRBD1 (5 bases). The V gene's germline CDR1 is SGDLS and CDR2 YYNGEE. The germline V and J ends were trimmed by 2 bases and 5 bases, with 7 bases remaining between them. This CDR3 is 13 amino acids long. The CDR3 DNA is TGTGCCAGCAGCGTCAGACAGACCGGGGAGCTGTTTTTT. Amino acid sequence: CASSVRQTGELFF.

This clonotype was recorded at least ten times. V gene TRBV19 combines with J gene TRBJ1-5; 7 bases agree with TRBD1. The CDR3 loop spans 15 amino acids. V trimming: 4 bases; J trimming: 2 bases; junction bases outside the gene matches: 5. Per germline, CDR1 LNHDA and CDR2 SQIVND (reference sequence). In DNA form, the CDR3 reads TGTGCCAGTAGTACCGACAGGGTAGGCAATCAGCCCCAGCATTTT. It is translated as CASSTDRVGNQPQHF.

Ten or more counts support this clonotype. CDR3 loop: CASSQFTGGEQYF. DNA of the CDR3: TGTGCCAGCAGCCAATTTACAGGGGGTGAGCAGTACTTC. The chain couples TRBV3-1 to TRBJ2-7, with TRBD1 matching 8 bases. Trimming removed 2 bases from V and 7 bases from J; junction bases left unmatched: 4. Germline values: CDR1 LGHDT, CDR2 YNNKEL (reference sequence). This CDR3 spans 13 amino acids.

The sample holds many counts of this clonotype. For the CDR3, the DNA is TGTGCCAGCAGTTTAACCCTCCAGGTCTACGAGCAGTACTTC. This sequence encodes CASSLTLQVYEQYF. This chain links TRBV12-3 or TRBV12-4 with TRBJ2-7; D gene ambiguous. The CDR3 contains 14 residues. V lost 2 bases and J 3 bases, leaving 11 bases between the germline ends.

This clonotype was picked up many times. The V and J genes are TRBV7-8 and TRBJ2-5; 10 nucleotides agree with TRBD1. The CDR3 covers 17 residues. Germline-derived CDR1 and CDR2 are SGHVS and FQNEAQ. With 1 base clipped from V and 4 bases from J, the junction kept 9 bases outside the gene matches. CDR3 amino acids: CASSLVEGQGPVETQYF. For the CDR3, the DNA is TGTGCCAGCAGCTTAGTTGAGGGACAGGGGCCTGTAGAGACCCAGTACTTC. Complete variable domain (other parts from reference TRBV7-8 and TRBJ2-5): GAGVSQSPRYKVAKRGQDVALRCDPISGHVSLFWYQQALGQGPEFLTYFQNEAQLDKSGLPSDRFFAERPEGSVSTLKIQRTQQEDSAVYLCASSLVEGQGPVETQYFGPGTRLLVL.

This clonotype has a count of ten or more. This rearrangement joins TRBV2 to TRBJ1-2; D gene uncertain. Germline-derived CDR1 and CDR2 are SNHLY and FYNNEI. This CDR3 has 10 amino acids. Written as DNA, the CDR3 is TGTGCGAGGTCCGGCTATGGCTACACCTTC. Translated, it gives CARSGYGYTF.

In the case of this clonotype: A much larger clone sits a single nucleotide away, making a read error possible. The CDR3 sequence: CASSLEGSGRVKETQYF. For the CDR3, the DNA is TGCGCCAGCAGCCTAGAAGGGTCAGGGAGGGTGAAGGAGACCCAGTACTTC. V and J are TRBV4-1 and TRBJ2-5; 7 bases fit TRBD2. V shed 4 bases, J shed 5 bases, and the junction held 16 bases outside the gene matches. Germline V lookup: CDR1 MGHRA, CDR2 YSYEKL. CDR3 length equals 17 residues.

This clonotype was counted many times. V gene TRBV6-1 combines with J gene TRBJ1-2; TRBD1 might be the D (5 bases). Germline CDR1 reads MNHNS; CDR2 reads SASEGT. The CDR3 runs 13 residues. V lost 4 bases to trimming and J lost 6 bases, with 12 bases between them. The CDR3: CASSAREDHGYTF. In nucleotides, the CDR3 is TGTGCCAGCAGTGCCAGGGAAGATCATGGCTACACCTTC.

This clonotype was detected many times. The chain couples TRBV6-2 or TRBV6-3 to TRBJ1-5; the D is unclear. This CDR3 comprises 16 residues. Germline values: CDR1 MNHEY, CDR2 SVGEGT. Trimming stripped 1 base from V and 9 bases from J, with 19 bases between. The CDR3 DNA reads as TGTGCCAGCAGTTACTATGCGGTCGGCCCCAATTGGCCCCAGCATTTT. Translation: CASSYYAVGPNWPQHF.

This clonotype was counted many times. The DNA for the CDR3 is TGTGCCACCAGTGATTCGCGGGGCAACTATGGCTACACCTTC. It translates to CATSDSRGNYGYTF. The V gene is TRBV24-1, the J gene TRBJ1-2; D is perhaps TRBD1 (5 bases). Germline-derived CDR1 and CDR2 are KGHDR and SFDVKD. CDR3 length equals 14 residues. V was shortened by 2 bases and J by 2 bases, with 8 bases between the two germline ends.

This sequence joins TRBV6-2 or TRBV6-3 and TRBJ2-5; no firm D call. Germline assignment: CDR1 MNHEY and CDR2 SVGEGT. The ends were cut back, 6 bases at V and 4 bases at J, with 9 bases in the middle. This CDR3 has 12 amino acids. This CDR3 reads CASRYQTETQYF. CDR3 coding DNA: TGTGCCAGCAGATACCAAACAGAGACCCAGTACTTC.

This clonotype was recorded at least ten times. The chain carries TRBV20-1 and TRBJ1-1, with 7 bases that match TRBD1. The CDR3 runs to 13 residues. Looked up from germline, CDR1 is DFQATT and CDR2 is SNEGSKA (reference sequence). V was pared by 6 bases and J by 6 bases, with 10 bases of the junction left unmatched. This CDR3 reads CSASGGGGSEAFF. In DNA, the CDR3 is TGCAGTGCGTCAGGGGGTGGGGGCTCTGAAGCTTTCTTT.

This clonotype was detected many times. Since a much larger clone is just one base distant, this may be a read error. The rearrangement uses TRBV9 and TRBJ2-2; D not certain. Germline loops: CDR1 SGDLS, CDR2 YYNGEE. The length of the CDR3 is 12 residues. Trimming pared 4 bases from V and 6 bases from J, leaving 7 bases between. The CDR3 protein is CASSFRPGELFF. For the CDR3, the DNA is TGTGCCAGCAGCTTTCGACCCGGGGAGCTGTTTTTT.

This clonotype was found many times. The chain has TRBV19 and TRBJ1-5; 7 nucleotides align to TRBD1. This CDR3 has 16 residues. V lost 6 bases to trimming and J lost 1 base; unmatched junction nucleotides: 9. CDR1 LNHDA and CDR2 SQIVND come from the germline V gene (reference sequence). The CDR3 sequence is CASSRAPGQSNQPQHF. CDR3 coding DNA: TGTGCCAGTAGCAGGGCTCCGGGACAGAGCAATCAGCCCCAGCATTTT.

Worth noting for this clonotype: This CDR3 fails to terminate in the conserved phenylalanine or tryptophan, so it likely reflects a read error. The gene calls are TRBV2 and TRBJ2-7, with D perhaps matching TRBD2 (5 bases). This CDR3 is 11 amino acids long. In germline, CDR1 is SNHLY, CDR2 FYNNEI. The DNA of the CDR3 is TGTGCTAGCATCGGGAATAGCCAACAGTACTAC. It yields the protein CASIGNSQQYY.

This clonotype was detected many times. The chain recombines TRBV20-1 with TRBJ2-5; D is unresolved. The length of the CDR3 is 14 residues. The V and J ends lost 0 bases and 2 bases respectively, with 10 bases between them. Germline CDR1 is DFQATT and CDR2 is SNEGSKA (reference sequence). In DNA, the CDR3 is TGCAGTGCTAGAGATCACCGGACGCAAGAGACCCAGTACTTC. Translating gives CSARDHRTQETQYF.

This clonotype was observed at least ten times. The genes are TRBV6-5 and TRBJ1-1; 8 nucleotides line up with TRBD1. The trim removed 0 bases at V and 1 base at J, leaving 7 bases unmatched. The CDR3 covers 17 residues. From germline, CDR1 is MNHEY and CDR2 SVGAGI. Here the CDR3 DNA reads TGTGCCAGCAGTTACTCGATTCGCAGGGGGCCGAACACTGAAGCTTTCTTT. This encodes CASSYSIRRGPNTEAFF.